Below, 19 T cell receptor beta chains from the same sample are listed, as sequenced in a study of spatial heterogeneity in lung cancer. TCRdb re-derived calls from the 5' RACE reads in MiXCR, one entry per CDR3 protein. This table holds 40,000 to 45,000 distinct CDR3 sequences, about 13% found once. Noted time point: sample taken at primary tumor resection. The sequenced material consisted of unsorted whole RNA from tumor, nontumor lung or frozen PBMC. Source: PBMCs, taken at surgery. These receptors were collected from a male donor with early-stage non-small cell lung cancer.

The chain carries TRBV9 and TRBJ2-2, with D maybe TRBD2 (6 bases). Germline assignment: CDR1 SGDLS and CDR2 YYNGEE. The CDR3 loop spans 15 amino acids. With 0 bases removed from V and 2 bases from J, the gap between germline ends came to 8 bases. The CDR3 loop reads CASSVGSGNTGELFF. The DNA of the CDR3 is TGTGCCAGCAGCGTAGGTAGCGGCAACACCGGGGAGCTGTTTTTT.

The J gene is TRBJ2-5, the V gene TRBV5-1; D gene ambiguous. The CDR3 totals 14 residues. The V gene's germline CDR1 is SGHRS and CDR2 YFSETQ. V lost 4 bases and J lost 5, with 15 bases in between. The CDR3 reads CASSLRSLGETQYF. CDR3 bases: TGCGCCAGCAGCCTGCGATCGCTCGGGGAGACCCAGTACTTC.

This clonotype was recorded many times. The chain links TRBV12-3 or TRBV12-4 to TRBJ1-1, with D possibly being TRBD1 (5 bases). The CDR3 has 12 amino acids. V lost 5 bases to trimming and J lost 7 bases, with 11 bases between them. The CDR3 here is CASSRGLSEAFF. CDR3 bases: TGTGCCAGCAGTCGGGGCCTCAGTGAAGCTTTCTTT.

This chain joins TRBV6-2 or TRBV6-3 and TRBJ1-6; 7 bases map to TRBD1. The trim removed 7 bases at V and 7 bases at J, leaving 10 bases unmatched. Germline loops: CDR1 MNHEY, CDR2 SVGEGT. This CDR3 contains 15 residues. The CDR3 reads CASTEGAPGNSPLHF. DNA for the CDR3: TGTGCCAGCACGGAGGGGGCGCCGGGGAATTCACCCCTCCACTTT.

This clonotype came up a few times. The chain combines TRBV5-1 with TRBJ2-1; 10 positions agree with TRBD1. With 1 base clipped from V and 4 bases from J, the junction kept 5 bases outside the gene matches. This CDR3 has 16 residues. From germline, CDR1 is SGHRS and CDR2 YFSETQ. CDR3 sequence reads: CASSLMAGQGYNEQFF. The CDR3 DNA follows: TGCGCCAGCAGCTTGATGGCGGGACAGGGGTACAATGAGCAGTTCTTC.

This clonotype was picked up many times. The V call is TRBV6-2 or TRBV6-3, the J call TRBJ2-7; 7 bases map to TRBD2. CDR1 MNHEY and CDR2 SVGEGT come from the germline V gene. The CDR3 covers 15 residues. J gave up 3 bases and V 6 bases, and 11 bases lay outside the gene matches. CDR3 loop: CASSPRGAGVYEQYF. The DNA of the CDR3 is TGTGCCAGCAGCCCTCGTGGGGCGGGGGTCTACGAGCAGTACTTC.

This clonotype was seen more than once but under ten times. The chain uses TRBV29-1 and TRBJ2-7; TRBD2 agrees at 11 bases. The V segment lost 0 bases and the J segment 4 bases; nucleotides outside the gene matches: 5. Germline-derived CDR1 and CDR2 are SQVTM and ANQGSEA. The CDR3 runs 15 residues. This CDR3 reads CSVEDALAGGYEQYF. The CDR3 DNA is TGCAGCGTTGAAGATGCCCTAGCGGGGGGATACGAGCAGTACTTC.

In this sample, this clonotype turned up many times. V gene TRBV6-6 combines with J gene TRBJ1-4, with 7 bases lining up with TRBD1. Trimming at V came to 5 bases and at J to 2 bases, leaving 2 bases not matched to a gene. The CDR3 is 14 amino acids. Germline lookup yields CDR1 MNHNY and CDR2 SVGAGI (reference sequence). CDR3 coding DNA: TGTGCCAGCAGTGACAGGGCGACTAATGAAAAACTGTTTTTT. It specifies CASSDRATNEKLFF.

This rearrangement joins TRBV20-1 to TRBJ2-7; D remains ambiguous. V lost 2 bases, J lost 2 bases, and 10 bases lay in between. CDR1 is DFQATT and CDR2 is SNEGSKA in the germline V gene (reference sequence). This CDR3 region has 13 residues. CDR3 protein: CSARSGDPYEQYF. In nucleotides, the CDR3 is TGCAGTGCTAGATCGGGTGATCCCTACGAGCAGTACTTC.

This clonotype was counted only a few times. The chain joins TRBV2 to TRBJ2-7; 9 bases are shared with TRBD1. Looked up from germline, CDR1 is SNHLY and CDR2 is FYNNEI. Trimming removed 8 bases from V and 2 bases from J; junction bases left unmatched: 7. CDR3 size: 14 residues. The CDR3 DNA is TGTGCCAGCCTAGCCACAGGGGGCCCCTACGAGCAGTACTTC. It yields the protein CASLATGGPYEQYF. The full variable domain, with the rest looked up from reference TRBV2 and TRBJ2-7, is EPEVTQTPSHQVTQMGQEVILRCVPISNHLYFYWYRQILGQKVEFLVSFYNNEISEKSEIFDDQFSVERPDGSNFTLKIRSTKLEDSAMYFCASLATGGPYEQYFGPGTRLTVT.

The chain carries TRBV4-2 and TRBJ2-6; D is possibly TRBD2 (5 bases). The ends were cut back, 4 bases at V and 4 bases at J, with 11 bases in the middle. Germline V gene sequence: CDR1 LGHNA, CDR2 YNFKEQ. This CDR3 comprises 15 residues. CDR3 sequence: CASSPSGRGANVLTF. For the CDR3, the DNA is TGTGCCAGCAGCCCTTCGGGAAGGGGGGCCAACGTCCTGACTTTC.

The genes are TRBV7-9 and TRBJ1-6; D call uncertain. Germline CDR1 is SEHNR and CDR2 is FQNEAQ (reference sequence). This CDR3 has 14 residues. The V gene lost 4 bases and the J gene lost 7 bases, with 11 bases spanning the gap. Here the CDR3 DNA reads TGTGCCAGCAGCTCCCAAACTAGGAATTCACCCCTCCACTTT. This encodes CASSSQTRNSPLHF.

Many counts were recorded for this clonotype. The rearrangement links TRBV27 to TRBJ2-7, with 8 bases fitting TRBD1. V lost 5 bases and J lost 2; bases outside the gene matches: 5. Germline-derived CDR1 and CDR2 are MNHEY and SMNVEV (reference sequence). This CDR3 is 14 amino acids long. The CDR3 protein is CASSQGQEAYEQYF. CDR3 sequence (DNA): TGTGCCAGCAGTCAGGGACAGGAAGCCTACGAGCAGTACTTC.

This clonotype was observed at least ten times. The chain carries TRBV18 and TRBJ1-6; D not certain. Germline lookup yields CDR1 KGHSH and CDR2 LQKENI. This CDR3 spans 13 amino acids. V lost 4 bases, J lost 7 bases, and 8 bases lay in between. This CDR3 is CASSQQMNSPLHF. In nucleotides, the CDR3 is TGTGCCAGCTCACAACAGATGAATTCACCCCTCCACTTT.

This clonotype was seen a handful of times. The genes are TRBV20-1 and TRBJ1-2; weak D call: TRBD1 (5 bases). Germline V gene sequence: CDR1 DFQATT, CDR2 SNEGSKA (reference sequence). This CDR3 spans 11 amino acids. The DNA for the CDR3 is TGCAGGAGGGGCGCTAGCTATGGCTACACCTTC. Its translation: CRRGASYGYTF.

This clonotype was seen a handful of times. CDR3: CASSFGAYSGNTIYF. The DNA for the CDR3 is TGTGCCAGCAGCTTCGGGGCTTACTCTGGAAACACCATATATTTT. The gene calls are TRBV7-9 and TRBJ1-3; TRBD1 might be the D (5 bases). CDR1 is SEHNR and CDR2 is FQNEAQ in the germline V gene (reference sequence). The CDR3 runs 15 residues. The V end was cut by 3 bases, the J end by 0 bases, with 9 bases between.

This clonotype was counted once. The genes are TRBV5-1 and TRBJ2-2; 9 nucleotides align to TRBD2. The CDR3 runs to 16 residues. The germline V gene encodes CDR1 SGHRS and CDR2 YFSETQ. The junction had 5 bases not matched to a gene; V was cut back by 2 bases and J by 3 bases. This CDR3 reads CASSFSGGRDTGELFF. CDR3 DNA: TGCGCCAGCAGCTTCAGCGGGGGGCGCGACACCGGGGAGCTGTTTTTT.

The chain combines TRBV7-3 with TRBJ1-6, with 12 nucleotides matching TRBD1. Germline V gives CDR1 SGHTA, CDR2 FQGTGA. Trimming removed 5 bases from V and 10 bases from J; junction bases left unmatched: 12. This CDR3 has 17 amino acids. CDR3 in amino acids: CASSTRDRGRRKSPLHF. The CDR3 coding sequence is TGTGCCAGCAGCACCCGGGACAGGGGGCGAAGGAAGTCACCCCTCCACTTT. Full variable domain (remainder filled in from reference TRBV7-3 and TRBJ1-6): GAGVSQTPSNKVTEKGKYVELRCDPISGHTALYWYRQSLGQGPEFLIYFQGTGAADDSGLPNDRFFAVRPEGSVSTLKIQRTERGDSAVYLCASSTRDRGRRKSPLHFGNGTRLTVT.

This clonotype was seen ten or more times. The rearrangement joins TRBV4-2 to TRBJ1-5; 8 positions match TRBD1. The CDR3 length is 13 residues. From germline, CDR1 is LGHNA and CDR2 YNFKEQ. The trim removed 6 bases at V and 6 bases at J, leaving 4 bases unmatched. The CDR3 DNA follows: TGTGCCAGCAGTGGACAGGGCACTCAGCCCCAGCATTTT. Its protein product is CASSGQGTQPQHF.